The 18 T cell receptor beta chains below all came from one sample that was sequenced in a study of blood T cell repertoires in COVID-19. The method was immunoSEQ multiplex PCR; TCRdb's version includes in-frame clones alone and lacks a portion of them. The repertoire holds 200,000 to 250,000 clones, with approximately 89% as singletons. The sequencing input was PBMCs or T cells enriched from blood (not recorded which). These receptors all come from a woman in her twenties or thirties who had been exposed to COVID-19.

This sequence joins TRBV12-3 or TRBV12-4 and TRBJ1-1; a weak D match, TRBD1 (5 bases). This CDR3 spans 12 amino acids. V was pared by 6 bases and J by 11 bases, with 16 bases between. The CDR3 region has the DNA TGTGCCAGCAGCTTAACACAGGCAGAGGCTTTCTTT. Amino acids: CASSLTQAEAFF.

The V and J genes are TRBV6-1 and TRBJ1-5; D gene uncertain. Looked up from germline, CDR1 is MNHNS and CDR2 is SASEGT. V dropped 3 bases and J dropped 4 bases, with 10 bases sitting between them. This CDR3 region has 14 residues. CDR3 DNA: TGTGCCAGCAGTGAGACGGGAGATAATCAGCCCCAGCATTTT. It codes for CASSETGDNQPQHF.

The CDR3 loop is CASSQRGAVTEAFF. DNA for the CDR3: TGTGCCAGCAGTCAGCGGGGGGCGGTTACTGAAGCTTTCTTT. This chain joins TRBV6-5 and TRBJ1-1; perhaps TRBD1 as D (6 bases). Germline-derived CDR1 and CDR2 are MNHEY and SVGAGI. The CDR3 extends over 14 amino acids. Trimming took off 5 bases at V and 5 bases at J, with 15 bases between the two ends.

The chain carries TRBV11-1 and TRBJ2-5; 9 bases map to TRBD1. J was trimmed by 2 bases and V by 5 bases; bases with no gene match: 6. In germline, CDR1 is SGHAT, CDR2 FQDESV (reference sequence). This CDR3 has 15 amino acids. For the CDR3, the DNA is TGTGCCAGCAGCGAATACAGGGGGCTGCAAGAGACCCAGTACTTC. This encodes CASSEYRGLQETQYF.

V gene TRBV9 combines with J gene TRBJ2-1, with a tentative D call TRBD2 (6 bases). V was shortened by 3 bases and J by 6 bases, with 13 bases between the two germline ends. This CDR3 region has 14 residues. CDR1 is SGDLS and CDR2 is YYNGEE in the germline V gene. The CDR3 region is CASSARRERNEQFF. CDR3 DNA: TGTGCCAGCAGCGCCCGCCGGGAGCGCAATGAGCAGTTCTTC.

V gene TRBV19 combines with J gene TRBJ1-1; D is perhaps TRBD1 (6 bases). Trimming took 7 bases from V and 1 from J, leaving 10 bases between them. CDR3 length: 13 residues. Per germline, CDR1 LNHDA and CDR2 SQIVND (reference sequence). In DNA form, the CDR3 reads TGTGCCAGTAAGGAACAGGGGAACACTGAAGCTTTCTTT. It translates to CASKEQGNTEAFF.

J is TRBJ2-5 and V is TRBV7-9; TRBD2 matches 8 bases. The germline CDR1 and CDR2 sequences are SEHNR and FQNEAQ (reference sequence). After removal of 5 bases from V and 0 bases from J, the junction contained 8 bases not matched to a gene. The CDR3 runs to 16 residues. The CDR3, as DNA: TGTGCCAGCAGCGCCCGACTAGCGAAGAACCAAGAGACCCAGTACTTC. Translation gives CASSARLAKNQETQYF.

The rearrangement links TRBV6-1 to TRBJ1-5; D perhaps matches TRBD1 (5 bases). The V gene's germline CDR1 is MNHNS and CDR2 SASEGT. The ends were cut back, 2 bases at V and 4 bases at J, with 12 bases in the middle. The CDR3 spans 15 residues. The CDR3 loop is CASSEIRQQNQPQHF. The CDR3 nucleotides read TGTGCCAGCAGTGAAATTAGACAGCAGAATCAGCCCCAGCATTTT.

The chain uses TRBV10-3 and TRBJ1-5, with D hard to call. The ends were cut back, 10 bases at V and 0 bases at J, with 13 bases in the middle. Germline lookup yields CDR1 ENHRY and CDR2 SYGVKD. The CDR3 loop spans 14 amino acids. CDR3 sequence (DNA): TGTGCCAGCAAACCTGACAATAGCAATCAGCCCCAGCATTTT. Residues: CASKPDNSNQPQHF.

The chain employs TRBV5-4 and TRBJ2-1; D is possibly TRBD1 (7 bases). From germline, CDR1 is SGHNT and CDR2 YYREEE (reference sequence). Trimming stripped 3 bases from V and 7 bases from J, with 17 bases between. The CDR3 sequence is 15 residues long. Here the CDR3 DNA reads TGTGCCAGCAGCTCCAGGGTTCAGGGGGGAAATGAGCAGTTCTTC. This encodes CASSSRVQGGNEQFF.

As concerns this clone: The identical CDR3 is also encoded by other nucleotide sequences in the sample. The chain joins TRBV11-3 to TRBJ2-1; D gene uncertain. Germline assignment: CDR1 SGHNT and CDR2 YENEEA. V dropped 1 base and J dropped 0 bases, with 4 bases sitting between them. This CDR3 has 14 residues. This CDR3 is CASSLGSSYNEQFF. In DNA, the CDR3 is TGTGCCAGCAGCTTAGGTAGCTCCTACAATGAGCAGTTCTTC.

The chain is built from TRBV28 and TRBJ1-1; tentative D call: TRBD1 (6 bases). V was trimmed by 5 bases and J by 1 base, leaving 17 bases between them. Germline V gene lookup returns CDR1 MDHEN and CDR2 SYDVKM. This CDR3 has 16 residues. CDR3 in DNA: TGTGCCAGCAGTCCGAACAGGGTCCGGTGGAACACTGAAGCTTTCTTT. Translation: CASSPNRVRWNTEAFF.

The V call is TRBV10-2, the J call TRBJ1-5; possible D gene TRBD1, 5 bases. The CDR3 extends over 15 amino acids. Germline loops: CDR1 WSHSY, CDR2 SAAADI. Trimming left V 3 bases short and J 0 bases short, with 9 bases between. CDR3 residues: CASSDGGYSNQPQHF. In DNA, the CDR3 is TGCGCCAGCAGTGACGGGGGGTATAGCAATCAGCCCCAGCATTTT.

The chain carries TRBV19 and TRBJ2-2; TRBD1 is a possible D gene (5 bases). The germline V gene encodes CDR1 LNHDA and CDR2 SQIVND (reference sequence). The V end lost 5 bases, the J end lost 5 bases, and 12 bases lay between the germline ends. This CDR3 has 14 residues. The CDR3: CASSWQGETGELFF. CDR3 DNA sequence: TGTGCCAGTAGTTGGCAGGGCGAGACCGGGGAGCTGTTTTTT.

This sequence joins TRBV5-1 and TRBJ2-7; 8 positions match TRBD2. CDR1 SGHRS and CDR2 YFSETQ come from the germline V gene. This CDR3 spans 14 amino acids. The V and J ends lost 0 bases and 4 bases, in that order; junction bases with no gene match: 3. The CDR3 DNA reads as TGCGCCAGCAGCTTGGTCGGGAGGGGGTACGAGCAGTACTTC. It specifies CASSLVGRGYEQYF.

This chain links TRBV19 with TRBJ1-4; 9 nucleotides match TRBD1. Germline trimming cut 5 bases from V and 7 bases from J; bases unmatched to any gene: 8. Germline CDR1 is LNHDA and CDR2 is SQIVND (reference sequence). This CDR3 has 15 amino acids. The CDR3 sequence is CASSLQGAIGEKLFF. DNA for the CDR3: TGTGCCAGTAGTTTACAGGGGGCGATAGGTGAAAAACTGTTTTTT.

V is TRBV4-1 and J is TRBJ2-1, with 11 bases aligning to TRBD2. Germline trimming cut 1 base from V and 4 bases from J; bases unmatched to any gene: 9. The CDR3 extends over 18 amino acids. CDR1 is MGHRA and CDR2 is YSYEKL in the germline V gene. The CDR3 protein is CASSQVDMGLAVYNEQFF. The CDR3 DNA reads TGCGCCAGCAGCCAAGTGGATATGGGACTAGCGGTATACAATGAGCAGTTCTTC.

V and J are TRBV19 and TRBJ2-1, with 13 nucleotides matching TRBD2. The V gene end was trimmed by 9 bases and the J gene end by 5 bases; junction bases not matched to a gene: 10. CDR1 and CDR2 from the germline V gene are LNHDA and SQIVND (reference sequence). The length of the CDR3 is 16 residues. CDR3 amino acids: CASSGLAGVGHNEQFF. DNA for the CDR3: TGTGCCAGCTCCGGACTAGCGGGAGTAGGACACAATGAGCAGTTCTTC.